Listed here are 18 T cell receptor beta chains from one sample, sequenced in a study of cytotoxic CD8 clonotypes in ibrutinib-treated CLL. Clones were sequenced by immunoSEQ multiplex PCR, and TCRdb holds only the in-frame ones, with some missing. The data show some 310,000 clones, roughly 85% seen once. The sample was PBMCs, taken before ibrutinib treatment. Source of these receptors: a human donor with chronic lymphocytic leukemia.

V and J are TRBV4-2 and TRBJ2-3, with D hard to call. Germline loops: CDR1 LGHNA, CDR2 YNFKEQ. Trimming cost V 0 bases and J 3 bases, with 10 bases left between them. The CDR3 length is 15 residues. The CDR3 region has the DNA TGTGCCAGCAGCCAAGATGGTACGACTACAGATACGCAGTATTTT. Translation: CASSQDGTTTDTQYF.

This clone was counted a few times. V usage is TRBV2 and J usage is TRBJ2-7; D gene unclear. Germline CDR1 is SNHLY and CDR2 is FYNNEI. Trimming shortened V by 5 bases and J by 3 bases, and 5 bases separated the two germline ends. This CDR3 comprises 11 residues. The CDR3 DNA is TGTGCCAGCAGTACCCTCTACGAGCAGTACTTC. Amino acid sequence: CASSTLYEQYF.

The CDR3 bases are TGTGCCAGCAGCCAGGACAGGGGGCTCTACACTGAAGCTTTCTTT. This codes for CASSQDRGLYTEAFF. The chain combines TRBV4-2 with TRBJ1-1; 11 bases match TRBD1. Unmatched junction bases numbered 3, after V lost 3 bases and J lost 3 bases. Per the germline V gene, CDR1 is LGHNA and CDR2 is YNFKEQ. The CDR3 length is 15 residues.

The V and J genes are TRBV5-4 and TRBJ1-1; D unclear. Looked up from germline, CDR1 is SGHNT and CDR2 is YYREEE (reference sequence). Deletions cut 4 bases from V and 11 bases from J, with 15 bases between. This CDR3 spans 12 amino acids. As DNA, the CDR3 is TGTGCCAGCAGCGTAACCCCCGGGAAGGCTTTCTTT. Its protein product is CASSVTPGKAFF.

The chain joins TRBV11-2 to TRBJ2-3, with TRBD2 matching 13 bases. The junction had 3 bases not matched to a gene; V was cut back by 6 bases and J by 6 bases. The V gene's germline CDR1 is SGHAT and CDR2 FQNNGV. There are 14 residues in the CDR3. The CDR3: CASRLAGGVDTQYF. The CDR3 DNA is TGTGCCAGCAGACTAGCGGGAGGGGTGGATACGCAGTATTTT.

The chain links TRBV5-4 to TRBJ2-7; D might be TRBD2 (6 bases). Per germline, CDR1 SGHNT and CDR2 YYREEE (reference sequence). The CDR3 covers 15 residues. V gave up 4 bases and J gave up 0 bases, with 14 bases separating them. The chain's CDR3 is CASSEGLDNSYEQYF. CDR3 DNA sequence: TGTGCCAGCAGCGAGGGACTCGATAACTCCTACGAGCAGTACTTC.

The CDR3 bases are TGTGCCAGCAGCCCCCGACAGACCCTCTCCTACGAGCAGTACTTC. Translation: CASSPRQTLSYEQYF. The chain has TRBV7-2 and TRBJ2-7; the D gene is possibly TRBD1 (5 bases). The germline CDR1 and CDR2 sequences are SGHTA and FQGNSA. The CDR3 sequence is 15 residues long. V was clipped by 5 bases and J by 0 bases, with 14 bases between them.

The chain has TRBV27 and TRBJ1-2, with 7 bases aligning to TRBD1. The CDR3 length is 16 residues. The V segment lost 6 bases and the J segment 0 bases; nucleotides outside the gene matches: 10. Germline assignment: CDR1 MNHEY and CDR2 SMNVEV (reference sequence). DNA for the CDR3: TGTGCCAGCAGGCCCGGGCCAGGGGGGCCTAACTATGGCTACACCTTC. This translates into CASRPGPGGPNYGYTF.

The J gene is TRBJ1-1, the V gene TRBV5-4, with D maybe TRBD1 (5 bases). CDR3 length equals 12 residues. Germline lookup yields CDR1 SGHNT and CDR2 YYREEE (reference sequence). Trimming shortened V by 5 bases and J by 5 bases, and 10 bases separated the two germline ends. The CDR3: CASSSQGTEAFF. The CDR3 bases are TGTGCCAGCAGTTCCCAGGGTACTGAAGCTTTCTTT.

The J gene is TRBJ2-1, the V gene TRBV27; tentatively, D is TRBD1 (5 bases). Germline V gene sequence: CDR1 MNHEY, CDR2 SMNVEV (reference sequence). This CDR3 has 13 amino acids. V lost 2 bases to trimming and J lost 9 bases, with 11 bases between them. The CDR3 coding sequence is TGTGCCAGCAGTTTAGCCAGGGCTAGTGAGCAGTTCTTC. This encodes CASSLARASEQFF.

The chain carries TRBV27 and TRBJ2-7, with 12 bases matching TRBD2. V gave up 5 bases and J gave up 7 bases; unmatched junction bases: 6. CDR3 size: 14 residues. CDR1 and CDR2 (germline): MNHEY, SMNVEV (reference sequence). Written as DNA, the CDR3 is TGTGCCAGCAGTCCCCTAGCGGGAGGGTCAGAGCAGTACTTC. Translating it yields CASSPLAGGSEQYF.

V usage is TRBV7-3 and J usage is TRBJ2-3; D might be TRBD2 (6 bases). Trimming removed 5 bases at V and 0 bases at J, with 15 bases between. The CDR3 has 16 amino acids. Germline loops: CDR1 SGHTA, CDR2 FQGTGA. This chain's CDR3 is CASSMNGGASTDTQYF. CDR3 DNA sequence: TGTGCCAGCAGCATGAACGGGGGTGCTAGCACAGATACGCAGTATTTT.

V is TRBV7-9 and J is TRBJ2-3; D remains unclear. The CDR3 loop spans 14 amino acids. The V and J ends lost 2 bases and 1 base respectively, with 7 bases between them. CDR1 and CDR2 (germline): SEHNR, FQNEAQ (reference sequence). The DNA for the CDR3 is TGTGCCAGCAGCTTATCGACGGGCACAGATACGCAGTATTTT. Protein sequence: CASSLSTGTDTQYF.

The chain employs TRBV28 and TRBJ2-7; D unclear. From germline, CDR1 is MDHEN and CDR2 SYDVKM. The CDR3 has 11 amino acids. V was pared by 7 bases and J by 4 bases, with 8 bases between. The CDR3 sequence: CASTRLYEQYF. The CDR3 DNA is TGTGCCAGCACTAGGTTGTACGAGCAGTACTTC.

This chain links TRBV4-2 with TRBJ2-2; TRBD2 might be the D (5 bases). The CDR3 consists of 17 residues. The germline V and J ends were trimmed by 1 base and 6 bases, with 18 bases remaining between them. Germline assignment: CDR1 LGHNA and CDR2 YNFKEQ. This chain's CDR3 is CASSQVRSGGDPGELFF. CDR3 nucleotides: TGTGCCAGCAGCCAAGTAAGAAGCGGAGGAGACCCCGGGGAGCTGTTTTTT.

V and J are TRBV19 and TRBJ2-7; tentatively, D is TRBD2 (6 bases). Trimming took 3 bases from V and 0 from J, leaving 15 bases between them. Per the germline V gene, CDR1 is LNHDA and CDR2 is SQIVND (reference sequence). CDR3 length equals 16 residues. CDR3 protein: CASSMRGTGSSYEQYF. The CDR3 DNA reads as TGTGCCAGTAGTATGCGCGGGACGGGGAGCTCCTACGAGCAGTACTTC.

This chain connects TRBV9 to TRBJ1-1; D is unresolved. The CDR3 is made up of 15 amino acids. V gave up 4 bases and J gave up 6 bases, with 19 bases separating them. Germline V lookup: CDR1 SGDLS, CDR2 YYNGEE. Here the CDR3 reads CASSLDPGFRAEAFF. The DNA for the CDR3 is TGTGCCAGCAGCTTAGATCCCGGGTTTCGGGCTGAAGCTTTCTTT.

The CDR3 here is CASSYLDRGTEAFF. In nucleotides, the CDR3 is TGTGCCAGCAGTTACCTGGACAGGGGCACTGAAGCTTTCTTT. The chain combines TRBV6-6 with TRBJ1-1; 9 bases align to TRBD1. With V trimmed by 2 bases and J by 4 bases, 2 bases remained unmatched. Germline V gene sequence: CDR1 MNHNY, CDR2 SVGAGI (reference sequence). This CDR3 comprises 14 residues.